This TCR beta chain came from a study of blood T cell repertoires in COVID-19. Per the germline V gene, CDR1 is LNHDA and CDR2 is SQIVND (reference sequence). The CDR3 runs to 14 residues. V shed 5 bases and J 7 bases; nucleotides not matched to a gene: 5. Cohort assignment relied on participant-reported clinical history. Recovery among Cohort 3 donors was established by two negative PCRs, clearance, or symptom resolution. Method: immunoSEQ multiplex PCR; TCRdb's copy keeps in-frame clones and lacks some. The table lists about 220,000 clones, around 90% of them singletons, with roughly 2.8% in the top ten.

Sequenced: PBMCs or T cells enriched from blood (not recorded which). The V call is TRBV19, the J call TRBJ1-4, with 9 bases identical to TRBD1. The receptor comes from a woman aged 25 to 39 who had recovered from COVID-19. CDR3 sequence: CASSPNRGLEKLFF. As DNA, the CDR3 is TGTGCCAGTAGTCCGAACAGGGGGCTTGAAAAACTGTTTTTT.